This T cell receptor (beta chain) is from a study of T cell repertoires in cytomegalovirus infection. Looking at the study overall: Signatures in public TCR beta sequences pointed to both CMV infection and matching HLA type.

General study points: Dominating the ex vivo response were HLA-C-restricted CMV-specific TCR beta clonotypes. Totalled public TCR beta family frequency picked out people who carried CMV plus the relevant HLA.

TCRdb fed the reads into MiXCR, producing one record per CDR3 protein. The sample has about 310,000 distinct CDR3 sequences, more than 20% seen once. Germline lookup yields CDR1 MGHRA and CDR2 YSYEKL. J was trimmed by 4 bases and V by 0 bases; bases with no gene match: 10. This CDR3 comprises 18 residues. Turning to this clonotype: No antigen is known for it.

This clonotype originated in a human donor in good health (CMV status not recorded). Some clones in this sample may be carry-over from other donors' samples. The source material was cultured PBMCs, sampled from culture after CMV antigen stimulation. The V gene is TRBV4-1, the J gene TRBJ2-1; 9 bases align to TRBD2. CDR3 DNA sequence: TGCGCCAGCAGCCAAGATAACTCAGGGCTAGCGGGATACAATGAGCAGTTCTTC. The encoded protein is CASSQDNSGLAGYNEQFF.